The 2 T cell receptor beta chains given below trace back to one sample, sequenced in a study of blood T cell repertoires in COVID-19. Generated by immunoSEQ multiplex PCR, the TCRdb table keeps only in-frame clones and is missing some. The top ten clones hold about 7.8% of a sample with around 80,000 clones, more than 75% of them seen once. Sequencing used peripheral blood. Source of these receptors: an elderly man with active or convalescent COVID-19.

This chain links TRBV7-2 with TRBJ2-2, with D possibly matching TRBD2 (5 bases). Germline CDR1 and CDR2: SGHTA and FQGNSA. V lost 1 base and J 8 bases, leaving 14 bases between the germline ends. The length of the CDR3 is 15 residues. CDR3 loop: CASSLDSGFYGELFF. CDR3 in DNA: TGTGCCAGCAGCTTAGACAGCGGATTCTATGGGGAGCTGTTTTTT. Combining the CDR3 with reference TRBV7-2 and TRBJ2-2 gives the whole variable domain GAGVSQSPSNKVTEKGKDVELRCDPISGHTALYWYRQSLGQGLEFLIYFQGNSAPDKSGLPSDRFSAERTGGSVSTLTIQRTQQEDSAVYLCASSLDSGFYGELFFGEGSRLTVL.

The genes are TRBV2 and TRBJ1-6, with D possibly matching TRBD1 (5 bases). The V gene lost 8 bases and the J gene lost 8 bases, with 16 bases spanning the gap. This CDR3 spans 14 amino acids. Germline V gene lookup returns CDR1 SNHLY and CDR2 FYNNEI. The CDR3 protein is CASGAGGADSPLHF. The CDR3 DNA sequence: TGTGCCAGCGGAGCGGGGGGAGCCGATTCACCCCTCCACTTT.